This T cell receptor beta chain was profiled in a study of cytomegalovirus exposure and HLA in healthy donors. The primer mix had 60 Vbeta and 13 Jbeta primers. Generated by immunoSEQ multiplex PCR, the TCRdb table keeps only in-frame clones and is missing some. This table has roughly 130,000 clones, about 80% appearing once. The V gene's germline CDR1 is LNHDA and CDR2 SQIVND (reference sequence). The V end was cut by 5 bases, the J end by 0 bases, with 13 bases between. This CDR3 comprises 16 residues. The rearrangement links TRBV19 to TRBJ1-4; D is unclear. The sample taken for sequencing was PBMCs. This receptor was taken from a man between 25 and 39 years old in good health and CMV-seronegative. CDR3 amino acids: CASSPHFTTTNEKLFF. In DNA, the CDR3 is TGTGCCAGTAGTCCCCACTTCACTACAACTAATGAAAAACTGTTTTTT.